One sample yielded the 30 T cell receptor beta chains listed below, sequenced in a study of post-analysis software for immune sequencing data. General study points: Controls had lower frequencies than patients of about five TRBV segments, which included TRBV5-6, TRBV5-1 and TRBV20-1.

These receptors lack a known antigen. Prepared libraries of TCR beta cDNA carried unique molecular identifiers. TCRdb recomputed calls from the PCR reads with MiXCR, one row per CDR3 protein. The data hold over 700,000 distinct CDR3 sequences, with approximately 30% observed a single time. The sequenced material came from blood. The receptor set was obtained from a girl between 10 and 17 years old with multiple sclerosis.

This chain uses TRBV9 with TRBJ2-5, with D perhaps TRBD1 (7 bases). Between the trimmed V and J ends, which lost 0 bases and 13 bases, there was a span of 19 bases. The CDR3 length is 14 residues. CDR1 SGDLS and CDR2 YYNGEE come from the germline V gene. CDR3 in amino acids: CASSVDPGDRGGYF. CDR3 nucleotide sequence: TGTGCCAGCAGCGTAGATCCGGGGGACAGAGGGGGGTACTTC.

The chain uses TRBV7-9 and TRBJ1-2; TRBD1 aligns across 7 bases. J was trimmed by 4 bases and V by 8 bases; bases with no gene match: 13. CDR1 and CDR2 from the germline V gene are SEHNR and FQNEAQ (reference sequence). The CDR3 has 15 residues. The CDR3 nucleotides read TGTGCCAGCTCCTTAGGGGGCGCGACTGGCTATGGCTACACCTTC. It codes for CASSLGGATGYGYTF.

The CDR3 DNA follows: TGTGCCAGCAGCCAAGTAGGGCTTCGGCAGTGGGGCTACACCTTC. Its translation: CASSQVGLRQWGYTF. The V call is TRBV5-6, the J call TRBJ1-2; D is unresolved. CDR1 and CDR2 (germline): SGHDT, YYEEEE. The CDR3 consists of 15 residues. V lost 4 bases to trimming and J lost 8 bases, with 21 bases between them.

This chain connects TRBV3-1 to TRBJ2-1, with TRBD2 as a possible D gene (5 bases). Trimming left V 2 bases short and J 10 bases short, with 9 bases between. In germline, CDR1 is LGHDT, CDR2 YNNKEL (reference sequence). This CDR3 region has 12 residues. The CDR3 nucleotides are TGTGCCAGCAGCCAAATCCCGGGGGAGCAGTTCTTC. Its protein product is CASSQIPGEQFF.

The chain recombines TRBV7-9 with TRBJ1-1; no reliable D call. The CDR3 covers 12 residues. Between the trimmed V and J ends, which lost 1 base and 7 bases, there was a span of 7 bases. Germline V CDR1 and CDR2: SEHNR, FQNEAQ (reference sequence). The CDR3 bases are TGTGCCAGCAGCTTAGGGCAGAGTGAAGCTTTCTTT. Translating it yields CASSLGQSEAFF. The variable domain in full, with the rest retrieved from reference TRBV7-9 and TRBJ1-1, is DTGVSQNPRHKITKRGQNVTFRCDPISEHNRLYWYRQTLGQGPEFLTYFQNEAQLEKSRLLSDRFSAERPKGSFSTLEIQRTEQGDSAMYLCASSLGQSEAFFGQGTRLTVV.

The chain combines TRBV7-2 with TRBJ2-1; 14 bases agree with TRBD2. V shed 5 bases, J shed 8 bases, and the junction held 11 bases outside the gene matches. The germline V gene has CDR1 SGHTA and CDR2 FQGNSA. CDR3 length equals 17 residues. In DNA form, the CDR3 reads TGTGCCAGCAGCCAAAGACTAGCGGGAGGGTTATTGCATGAGCAGTTCTTC. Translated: CASSQRLAGGLLHEQFF.

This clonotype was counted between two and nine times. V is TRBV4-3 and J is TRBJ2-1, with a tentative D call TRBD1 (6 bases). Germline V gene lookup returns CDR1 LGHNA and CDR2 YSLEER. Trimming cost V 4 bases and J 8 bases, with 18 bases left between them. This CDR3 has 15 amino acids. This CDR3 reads CASSLAVGQSDEQFF. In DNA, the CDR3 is TGCGCCAGCAGCCTGGCCGTTGGACAGTCGGATGAGCAGTTCTTC.

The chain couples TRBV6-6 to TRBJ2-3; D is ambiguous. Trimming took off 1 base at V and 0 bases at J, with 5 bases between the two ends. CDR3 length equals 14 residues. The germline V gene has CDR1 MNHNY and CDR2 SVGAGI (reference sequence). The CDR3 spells CASSYLISTDTQYF. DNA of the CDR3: TGTGCCAGCAGTTACTTGATCAGCACAGATACGCAGTATTTT.

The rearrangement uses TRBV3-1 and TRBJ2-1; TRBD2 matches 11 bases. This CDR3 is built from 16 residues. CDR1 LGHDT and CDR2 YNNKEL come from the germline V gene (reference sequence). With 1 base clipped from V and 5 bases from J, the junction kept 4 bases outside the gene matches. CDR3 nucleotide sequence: TGTGCCAGCAGCCAAGGGGTACTAGCGGGAGACAATGAGCAGTTCTTC. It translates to CASSQGVLAGDNEQFF.

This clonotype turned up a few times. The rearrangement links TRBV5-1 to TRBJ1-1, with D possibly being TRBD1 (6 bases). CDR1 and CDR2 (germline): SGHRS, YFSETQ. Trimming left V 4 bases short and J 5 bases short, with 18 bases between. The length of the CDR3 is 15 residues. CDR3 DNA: TGCGCCAGCAGCCCCTTACAAGACAGGTCAACTGAAGCTTTCTTT. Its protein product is CASSPLQDRSTEAFF.

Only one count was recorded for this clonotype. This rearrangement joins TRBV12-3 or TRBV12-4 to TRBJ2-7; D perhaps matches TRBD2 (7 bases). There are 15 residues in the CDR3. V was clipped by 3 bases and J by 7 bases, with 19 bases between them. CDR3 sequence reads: CASSFGRRGGNEQYF. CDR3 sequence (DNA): TGTGCCAGCAGTTTCGGTCGGAGGGGGGGGAATGAGCAGTACTTC.

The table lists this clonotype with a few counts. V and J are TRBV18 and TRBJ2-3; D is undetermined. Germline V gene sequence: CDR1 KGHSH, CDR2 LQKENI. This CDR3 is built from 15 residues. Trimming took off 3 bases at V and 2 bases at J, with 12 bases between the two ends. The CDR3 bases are TGTGCCAGCTCACCCACCACGGGCTTCACAGATACGCAGTATTTT. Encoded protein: CASSPTTGFTDTQYF.

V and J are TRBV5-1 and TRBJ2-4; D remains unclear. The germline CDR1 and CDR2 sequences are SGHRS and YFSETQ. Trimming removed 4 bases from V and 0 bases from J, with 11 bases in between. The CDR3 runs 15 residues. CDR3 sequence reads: CASSTGTLAKNIQYF. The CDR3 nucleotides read TGCGCCAGCAGCACTGGAACATTAGCCAAAAACATTCAGTACTTC.

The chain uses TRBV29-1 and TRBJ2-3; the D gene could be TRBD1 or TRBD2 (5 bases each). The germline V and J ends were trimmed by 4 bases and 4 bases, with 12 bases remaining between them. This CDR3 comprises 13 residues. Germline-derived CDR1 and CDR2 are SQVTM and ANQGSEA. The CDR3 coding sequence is TGCAGCGTTGCGGGACCTGACCCAGATACGCAGTATTTT. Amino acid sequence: CSVAGPDPDTQYF.

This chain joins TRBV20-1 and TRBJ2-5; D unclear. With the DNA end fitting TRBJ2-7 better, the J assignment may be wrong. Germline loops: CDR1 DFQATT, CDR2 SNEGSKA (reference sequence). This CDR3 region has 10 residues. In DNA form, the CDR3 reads TGCAGTGTACAGAACTACGAGCAGTACTTC. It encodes CSVQNYEQYF.

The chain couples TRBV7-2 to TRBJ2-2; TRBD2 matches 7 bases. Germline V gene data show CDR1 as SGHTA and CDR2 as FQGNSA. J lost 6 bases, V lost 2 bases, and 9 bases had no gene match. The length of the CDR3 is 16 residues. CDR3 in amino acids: CASSLRRGGPPGELFF. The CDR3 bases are TGTGCCAGCAGCTTAAGGAGGGGAGGGCCCCCCGGGGAGCTGTTTTTT.

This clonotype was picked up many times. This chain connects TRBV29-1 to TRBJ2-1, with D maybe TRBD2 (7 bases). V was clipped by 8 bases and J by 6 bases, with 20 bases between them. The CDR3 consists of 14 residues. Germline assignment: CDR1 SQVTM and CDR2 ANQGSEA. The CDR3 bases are TGCAGCCTCCGAAGGGGGGGCGCGGGCAATGAGCAGTTCTTC. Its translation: CSLRRGGAGNEQFF.

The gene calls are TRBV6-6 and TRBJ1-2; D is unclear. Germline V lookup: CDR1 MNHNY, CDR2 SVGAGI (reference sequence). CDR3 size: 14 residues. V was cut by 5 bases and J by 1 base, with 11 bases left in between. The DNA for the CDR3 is TGTGCCAGCAGTCCTCTCCGAAATAACTATGGCTACACCTTC. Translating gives CASSPLRNNYGYTF.

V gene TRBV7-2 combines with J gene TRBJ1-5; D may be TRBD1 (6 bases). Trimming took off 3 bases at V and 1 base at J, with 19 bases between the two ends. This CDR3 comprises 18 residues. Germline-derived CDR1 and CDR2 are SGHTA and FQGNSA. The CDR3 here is CASSFGTRNKGSNQPQHF. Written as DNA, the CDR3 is TGTGCCAGCAGCTTTGGGACAAGGAATAAAGGAAGCAATCAGCCCCAGCATTTT.

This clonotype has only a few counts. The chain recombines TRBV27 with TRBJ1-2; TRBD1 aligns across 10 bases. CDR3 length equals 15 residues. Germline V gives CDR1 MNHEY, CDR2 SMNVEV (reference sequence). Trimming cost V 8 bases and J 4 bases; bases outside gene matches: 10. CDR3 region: CASDPEDRGGYGYTF. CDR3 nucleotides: TGTGCCAGCGACCCCGAGGACAGGGGGGGCTATGGCTACACCTTC.

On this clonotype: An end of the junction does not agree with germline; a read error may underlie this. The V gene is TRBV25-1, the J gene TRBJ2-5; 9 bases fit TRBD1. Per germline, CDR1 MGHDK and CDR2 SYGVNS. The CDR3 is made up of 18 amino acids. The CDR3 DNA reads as TGTGCCGGCAGTGACCCTGGGCAAATTCGACAGGGGGAAGAGACCCAGTACTTC. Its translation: CAGSDPGQIRQGEETQYF.

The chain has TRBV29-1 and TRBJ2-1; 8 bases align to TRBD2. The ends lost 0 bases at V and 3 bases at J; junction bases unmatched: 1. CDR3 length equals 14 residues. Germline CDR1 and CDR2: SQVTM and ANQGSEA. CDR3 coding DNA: TGCAGCGTTGAAGAGCGGGGGGACTACAATGAGCAGTTCTTC. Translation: CSVEERGDYNEQFF.

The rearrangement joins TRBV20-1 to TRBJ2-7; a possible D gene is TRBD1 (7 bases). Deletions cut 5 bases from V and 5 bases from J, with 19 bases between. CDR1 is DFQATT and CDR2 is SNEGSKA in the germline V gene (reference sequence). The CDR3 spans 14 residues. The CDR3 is CSARDWDRINEQYF. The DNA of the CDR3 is TGCAGTGCTCGGGACTGGGACAGAATAAACGAGCAGTACTTC.

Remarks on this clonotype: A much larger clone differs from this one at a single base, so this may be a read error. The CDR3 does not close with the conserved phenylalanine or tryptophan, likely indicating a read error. CDR3 bases: TGCAGCGTTCAGACAGGGTGGGAAGAGACCCAGTACTTA. Amino acids: CSVQTGWEETQYL. The chain employs TRBV29-1 and TRBJ2-5; 7 nucleotides line up with TRBD1. The CDR3 has 13 amino acids. V shed 5 bases and J 3 bases; nucleotides not matched to a gene: 6. The germline gives CDR1 SQVTM, CDR2 ANQGSEA.

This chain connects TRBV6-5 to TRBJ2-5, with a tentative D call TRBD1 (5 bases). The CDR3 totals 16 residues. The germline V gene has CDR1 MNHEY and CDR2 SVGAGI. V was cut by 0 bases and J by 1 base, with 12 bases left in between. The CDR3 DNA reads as TGTGCCAGCAGTTACTCCATGGGGCGCCCCCAAGAGACCCAGTACTTC. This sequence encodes CASSYSMGRPQETQYF.

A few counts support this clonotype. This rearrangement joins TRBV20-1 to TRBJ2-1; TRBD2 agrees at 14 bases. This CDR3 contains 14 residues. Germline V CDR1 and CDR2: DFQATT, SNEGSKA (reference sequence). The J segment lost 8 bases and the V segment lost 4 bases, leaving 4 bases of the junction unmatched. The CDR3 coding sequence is TGCAGTGCTATAGGGACTAGCGGGAGTGATGAGCAGTTCTTC. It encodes CSAIGTSGSDEQFF.

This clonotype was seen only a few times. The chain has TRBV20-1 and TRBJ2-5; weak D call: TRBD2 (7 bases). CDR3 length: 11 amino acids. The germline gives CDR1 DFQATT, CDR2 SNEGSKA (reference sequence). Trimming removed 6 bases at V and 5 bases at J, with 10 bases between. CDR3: CSAGGQETQYF. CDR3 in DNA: TGCAGTGCCGGGGGGCAGGAGACCCAGTACTTC.

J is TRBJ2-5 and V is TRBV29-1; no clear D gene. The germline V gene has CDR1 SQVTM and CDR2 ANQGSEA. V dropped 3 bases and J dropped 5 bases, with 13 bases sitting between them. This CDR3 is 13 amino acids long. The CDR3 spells CSVEGRVRETQYF. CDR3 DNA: TGCAGCGTTGAGGGCAGAGTCAGGGAGACCCAGTACTTC.

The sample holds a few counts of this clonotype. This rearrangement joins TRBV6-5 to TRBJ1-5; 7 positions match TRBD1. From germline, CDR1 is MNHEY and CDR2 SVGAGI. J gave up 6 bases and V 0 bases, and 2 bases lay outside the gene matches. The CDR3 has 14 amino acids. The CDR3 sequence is CASSYSEGAQPQHF. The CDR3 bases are TGTGCCAGCAGTTACTCGGAGGGGGCTCAGCCCCAGCATTTT.

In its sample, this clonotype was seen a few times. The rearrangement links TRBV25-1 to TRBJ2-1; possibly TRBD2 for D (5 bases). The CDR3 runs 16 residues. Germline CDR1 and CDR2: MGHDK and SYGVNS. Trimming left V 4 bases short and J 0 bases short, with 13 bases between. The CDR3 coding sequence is TGTGCCAGCAGTGGTGGTGTAGGGAGCTCCTACAATGAGCAGTTCTTC. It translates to CASSGGVGSSYNEQFF.